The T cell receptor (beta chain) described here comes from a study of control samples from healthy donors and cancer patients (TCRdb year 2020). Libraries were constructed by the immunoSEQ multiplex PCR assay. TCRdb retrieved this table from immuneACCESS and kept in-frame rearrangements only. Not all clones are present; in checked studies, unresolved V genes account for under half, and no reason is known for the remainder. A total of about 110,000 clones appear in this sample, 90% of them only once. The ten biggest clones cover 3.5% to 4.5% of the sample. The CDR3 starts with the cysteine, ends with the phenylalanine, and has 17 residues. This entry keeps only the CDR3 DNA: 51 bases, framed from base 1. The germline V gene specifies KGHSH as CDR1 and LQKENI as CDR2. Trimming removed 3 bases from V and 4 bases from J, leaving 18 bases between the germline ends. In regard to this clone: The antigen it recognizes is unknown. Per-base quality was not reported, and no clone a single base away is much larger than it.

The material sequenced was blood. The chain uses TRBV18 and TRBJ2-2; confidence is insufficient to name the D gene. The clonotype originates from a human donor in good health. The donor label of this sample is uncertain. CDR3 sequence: CASSPTSGLPPTGELFF. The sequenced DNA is TGTGCCAGCTCACCTACTTCCGGGCTTCCCCCCACCGGGGAGCTGTTTTTT.